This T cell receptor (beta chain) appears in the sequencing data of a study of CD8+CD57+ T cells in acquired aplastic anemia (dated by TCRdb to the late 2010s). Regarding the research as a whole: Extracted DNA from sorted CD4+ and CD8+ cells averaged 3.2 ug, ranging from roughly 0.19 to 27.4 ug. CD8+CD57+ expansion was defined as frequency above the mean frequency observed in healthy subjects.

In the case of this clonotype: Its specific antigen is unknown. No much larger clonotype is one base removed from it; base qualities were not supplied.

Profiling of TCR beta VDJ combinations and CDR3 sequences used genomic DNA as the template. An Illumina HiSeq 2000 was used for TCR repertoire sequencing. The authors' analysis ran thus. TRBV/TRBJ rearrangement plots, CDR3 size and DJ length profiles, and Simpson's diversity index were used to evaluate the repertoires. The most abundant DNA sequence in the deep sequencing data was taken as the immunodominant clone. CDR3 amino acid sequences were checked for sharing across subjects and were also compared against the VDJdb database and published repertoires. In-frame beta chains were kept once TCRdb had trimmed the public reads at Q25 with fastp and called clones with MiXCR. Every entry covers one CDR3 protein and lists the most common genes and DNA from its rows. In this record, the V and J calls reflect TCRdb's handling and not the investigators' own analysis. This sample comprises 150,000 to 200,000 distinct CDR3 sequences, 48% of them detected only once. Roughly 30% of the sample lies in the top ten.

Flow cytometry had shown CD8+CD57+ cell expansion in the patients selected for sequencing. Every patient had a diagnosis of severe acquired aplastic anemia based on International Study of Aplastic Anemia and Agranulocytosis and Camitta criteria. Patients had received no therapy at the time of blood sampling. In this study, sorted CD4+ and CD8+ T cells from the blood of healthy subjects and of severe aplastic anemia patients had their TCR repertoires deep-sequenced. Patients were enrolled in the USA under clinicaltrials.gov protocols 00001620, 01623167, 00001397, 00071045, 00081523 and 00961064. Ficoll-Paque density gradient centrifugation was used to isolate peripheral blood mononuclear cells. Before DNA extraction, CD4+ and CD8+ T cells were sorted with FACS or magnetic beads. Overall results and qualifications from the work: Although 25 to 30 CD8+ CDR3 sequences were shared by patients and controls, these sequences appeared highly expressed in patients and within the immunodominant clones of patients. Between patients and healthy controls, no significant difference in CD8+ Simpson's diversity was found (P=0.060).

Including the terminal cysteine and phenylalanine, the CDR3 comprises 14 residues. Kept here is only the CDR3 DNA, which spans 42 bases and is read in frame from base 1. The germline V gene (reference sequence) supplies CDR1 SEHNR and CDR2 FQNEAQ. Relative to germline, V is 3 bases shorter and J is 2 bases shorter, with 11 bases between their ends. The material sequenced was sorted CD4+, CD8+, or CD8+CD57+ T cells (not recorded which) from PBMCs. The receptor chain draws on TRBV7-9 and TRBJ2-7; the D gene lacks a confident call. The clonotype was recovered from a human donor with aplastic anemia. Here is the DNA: TGTGCCAGCAGCTTGGGTTCCCCTACCTACGAGCAGTACTTC. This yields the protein CASSLGSPTYEQYF.